The clone carrying this TCR beta chain came up many times. The data were taken from a study of patients and donors after allogeneic stem cell transplantation. CDR3 length equals 11 residues. V lost 1 base and J 10 bases, leaving 7 bases between the germline ends. From the RT-PCR reads, TCRdb called clonotypes with MiXCR, one entry per CDR3 protein. The sample yields 200,000 to 250,000 distinct CDR3 sequences, around two fifths seen once. The sample was blood, either unsorted or a sorted T cell fraction (not recorded which). The chain links TRBV12-3 or TRBV12-4 to TRBJ1-1; no firm D call. The TCR originated in a human donor who was either an allogeneic HSCT recipient or a stem cell or donor lymphocyte infusion donor (not recorded which). It is not recorded whose cells these are; they may come from a transplant donor. CDR3 sequence (DNA): TGTGCCAGCAGTTTAGGGACTCGAGCTTTCTTT. Translation: CASSLGTRAFF.